A selection of T cell receptor beta chains follows, all from one sample in a study of early stage breast cancer tumors. Sequencing used immunoSEQ multiplex PCR; TCRdb keeps in-frame clones, though not all of them. Among fewer than 80,000 clones listed, about 85% were seen once. Sequencing was carried out using blood. The source of these receptors is a middle-aged person with breast cancer. Both conserved end residues are part of each CDR3. Each record gives: V gene, J gene, D gene, clone size, CDR3 protein, CDR3 DNA. A D gene is named only where the DNA matches it firmly. Some rows mark clone size as missing; the rest say once, few, many or name a class of expanded clone.

>TRBV19|TRBJ2-7|TRBD2|.
CASSIGLAGAYEQYF
TGTGCCAGTAGTATAGGACTAGCGGGGGCCTACGAGCAGTACTTC
>TRBV28|TRBJ2-3|TRBD2|.
CASSLGGRRLDTQYF
TGTGCCAGCAGTTTAGGCGGGAGGAGGTTAGATACGCAGTATTTT
>TRBV7-8|TRBJ1-1|.|.
CASSLIRSNTEAFF
TGTGCCAGCAGCTTAATACGGTCGAACACTGAAGCTTTCTTT
>TRBV18|TRBJ2-7|TRBD1|once
CASSAGTGPPLQYF
TGTGCCAGCTCCGCCGGGACAGGGCCCCCACTGCAGTACTTC
>TRBV19|TRBJ1-5|.|few
CASSIDRAANQPQHF
TGTGCCAGTAGTATAGATCGGGCAGCTAATCAGCCCCAGCATTTT
>TRBV18|TRBJ1-5|.|few
CASSPEGGNQPQHF
TGTGCCAGCTCACCAGAAGGGGGCAATCAGCCCCAGCATTTT
>TRBV20-1|TRBJ1-2|TRBD1|.
CSATGQGGYTF
TGCAGTGCCACGGGACAGGGTGGCTACACCTTC
>TRBV6-5|TRBJ1-5|.|.
CASSPFGTDNQPQHF
TGTGCCAGCAGTCCCTTCGGGACGGACAATCAGCCCCAGCATTTT
>TRBV4-1|TRBJ2-7|.|once
CASSQKGVAGEQYF
TGCGCCAGCAGCCAAAAAGGGGTTGCGGGGGAGCAGTACTTC
>TRBV27|TRBJ1-2|TRBD1|.
CASSLTGGPYGYTF
TGTGCCAGCAGTTTAACAGGGGGCCCCTATGGCTACACCTTC
>TRBV7-9|TRBJ2-3|.|.
CASSLYKRPESQYF
TGTGCCAGCAGCTTATATAAGCGGCCAGAGTCGCAGTATTTT
>TRBV28|TRBJ2-5|.|.
CASSLSGQGLETQYF
TGTGCCAGCAGTTTATCGGGGCAGGGGCTTGAGACCCAGTACTTC
>TRBV5-1|TRBJ1-4|.|.
CATQGANEKLFF
TGCGCCACCCAGGGTGCTAATGAAAAACTGTTTTTT
>TRBV6-5|TRBJ2-1|TRBD2|.
CASSYPGLAGEDEQFF
TGTGCCAGCAGTTACCCGGGACTAGCGGGAGAGGATGAGCAGTTCTTC
>TRBV30|TRBJ2-1|TRBD1|.
CASKPGTGIANEQFF
TGTGCTTCAAAACCCGGGACAGGGATAGCCAATGAGCAGTTCTTC
>TRBV15|TRBJ1-1|.|.
CATSRDRMNTEAFF
TGTGCCACCAGCAGGGACCGAATGAACACTGAAGCTTTCTTT
>TRBV5-1|TRBJ2-1|TRBD1|.
CASSPPTGTGPLNEQFF
TGCGCCAGCAGCCCACCGACCGGGACAGGCCCCCTAAATGAGCAGTTCTTC
>TRBV30|TRBJ2-3|TRBD2|once
CAWSVIAGGVDTQYF
TGTGCCTGGAGTGTTATAGCGGGAGGTGTGGATACGCAGTATTTT
>TRBV11-2|TRBJ2-5|TRBD1|.
CASSLGDRDRETQYF
TGTGCCAGCAGCTTGGGGGACAGGGATCGGGAGACCCAGTACTTC
>TRBV5-6|TRBJ1-1|.|.
CASSLMQGANTEAFF
TGTGCCAGCAGCTTGATGCAGGGCGCGAACACTGAAGCTTTCTTT
>TRBV5-4|TRBJ2-1|TRBD2|.
CASSRTSGSYEQFF
TGTGCCAGCAGCCGGACTAGCGGGAGTTATGAGCAGTTCTTC
>TRBV15|TRBJ2-3|.|.
CATSRAHLTDTQYF
TGTGCCACCAGCAGAGCACATTTGACGGATACGCAGTATTTT
>TRBV27|TRBJ2-6|.|.
CASRISGANVLTF
TGTGCCAGCCGGATCTCTGGGGCCAACGTCCTGACTTTC
>TRBV5-1|TRBJ2-1|.|.
CASSLVALPDNEQFF
TGCGCCAGCAGCTTGGTGGCGCTTCCCGACAATGAGCAGTTCTTC
>TRBV28|TRBJ2-3|TRBD2|.
CASKRLAGATDTQYF
TGTGCCAGCAAAAGACTAGCGGGAGCCACAGATACGCAGTATTTT
>TRBV6-1|TRBJ2-5|TRBD2|.
CASSEALASGSVETQYF
TGTGCCAGCAGTGAGGCTTTGGCTAGCGGGAGTGTGGAGACCCAGTACTTC
>TRBV7-2|TRBJ1-5|.|.
CASSMLVGNQPQHF
TGTGCCAGCAGCATGCTGGTAGGGAATCAGCCCCAGCATTTT
>TRBV28|TRBJ1-3|.|.
CASRIGSGNTIYF
TGTGCCAGCAGAATAGGGTCTGGAAACACCATATATTTT
>TRBV7-9|TRBJ1-4|.|once
CASSRLGGYEKLFF
TGTGCCAGCAGCCGATTGGGGGGGTATGAAAAACTGTTTTTT
>TRBV19|TRBJ1-4|TRBD1|.
CASSIVPGTGNEKLFF
TGTGCCAGTAGTATTGTCCCGGGGACAGGGAATGAAAAACTGTTTTTT
>TRBV5-1|TRBJ2-5|.|few
CASSLGSRGGETQYF
TGCGCCAGCAGCTTGGGTTCTAGGGGAGGAGAGACCCAGTACTTC
>TRBV19|TRBJ2-7|TRBD2|few
CASSPGRAEQYF
TGTGCCAGTAGCCCCGGGAGGGCCGAGCAGTACTTC
>TRBV19|TRBJ2-1|TRBD2|.
CASSLLAGGNEQFF
TGTGCCAGTAGTTTACTAGCGGGGGGTAATGAGCAGTTCTTC
>TRBV23-1|TRBJ1-1|.|.
CASSRQRPNTEAFF
TGCGCCAGCAGTCGTCAGAGACCAAACACTGAAGCTTTCTTT
>TRBV29-1|TRBJ2-7|.|.
CSVEDPRDYEQYF
TGCAGCGTTGAAGACCCAAGGGACTACGAGCAGTACTTC
>TRBV6-1|TRBJ2-3|.|.
CASRRGTHTDTQYF
TGTGCCAGCCGGAGGGGCACTCACACAGATACGCAGTATTTT
>TRBV7-9|TRBJ1-1|.|.
CASSDHRVGFTEAFF
TGTGCCAGCAGCGACCACAGGGTCGGGTTCACTGAAGCTTTCTTT
>TRBV5-1|TRBJ2-3|TRBD2|.
CASSPLAGGRTDTQYF
TGCGCCAGCAGCCCCCTAGCGGGAGGGCGGACAGATACGCAGTATTTT
>TRBV18|TRBJ1-6|.|.
CASSPQENNSPLHF
TGTGCCAGCTCACCACAGGAGAATAATTCACCCCTCCACTTT
>TRBV10-3|TRBJ2-1|TRBD1|.
CAISEVQGARNEQFF
TGTGCCATCAGTGAGGTTCAGGGGGCTCGGAATGAGCAGTTCTTC
>TRBV6-1|TRBJ2-2|.|.
CASSDRPQSNTGELFF
TGTGCCAGCAGTGACCGGCCACAGTCGAACACCGGGGAGCTGTTTTTT
>TRBV5-8|TRBJ2-2|.|.
CASSFLIGLNTGELFF
TGTGCCAGCAGCTTTCTAATCGGACTCAACACCGGGGAGCTGTTTTTT